This T cell receptor (beta chain) was sequenced during a study of beta chain features in type 1 diabetes. Study overall: In age, gender and cell yields, patients were similar to healthy donors.

Notes on this clone: Its antigen is unknown.

From germline, CDR1 is SGHNT and CDR2 YYREEE (reference sequence). CDR3 length equals 15 residues. Trimming removed 4 bases from V and 5 bases from J; junction bases left unmatched: 7. Findings and caveats of the study: Insertion counts at VDJ junctions were lower in type 1 diabetes patients, who also showed more deletions there. A closer apparent resemblance between naive, central memory and Treg TCRB repertoires was seen in patients than in healthy donors. Type 1 diabetes patients showed a moderate but significant shortening of TCRB CDR3s in all four CD4+ subsets.

Every isolated RNA sample was fully reverse transcribed, so sequencing captured expressed TCRB transcripts. Clones were read by immunoSEQ multiplex PCR, and TCRdb kept only the in-frame ones, dropping some. Among about 360,000 clones listed, roughly 12% were seen once. The chain couples TRBV5-4 to TRBJ2-3; TRBD2 matches at 10 bases. The receptor was isolated from a man younger than 35 in good health. Sequenced material: naive CD4+ T cells from blood. In DNA, the CDR3 is TGTGCCAGCAGCCCTAGCGGGGGCGTAGGAGATACGCAGTATTTT. It translates to CASSPSGGVGDTQYF.